The source of this TCR beta chain is a study of T cell repertoires in cytomegalovirus infection. Via MiXCR, TCRdb re-called the reads, giving one row per CDR3 protein. The sample records approximately 990,000 distinct CDR3 sequences, roughly 31% being singletons. Only one count was recorded for this clonotype. Its matching antigen is unknown. Germline CDR1 and CDR2: SGHNT and YYREEE (reference sequence). The CDR3 covers 15 residues. The V and J ends lost 2 bases and 7 bases respectively, with 15 bases between them. The specimen was cultured CD8+ T cells from PBMCs, collected from culture after CMV antigen stimulation. The origin of this receptor is a human donor in good health (CMV status not recorded). Some clones in this sample may be carry-over from other donors' samples. This chain connects TRBV5-4 to TRBJ2-2, with D hard to call. CDR3 region: CASSFALSSGGELFF. In DNA, the CDR3 is TGTGCCAGCAGCTTCGCGCTTTCGAGTGGCGGGGAGCTGTTTTTT.